This T cell receptor beta chain derives from a study of blood T cell repertoires in COVID-19. The wider study: Sample material is recorded as cDNA or gDNA derived from T cells, B-cell-depleted T cells, or PBMCs.

Among Cohort 3 donors, those recovered had two negative PCRs, clearance, or symptom resolution. Libraries were prepared by immunoSEQ multiplex PCR; TCRdb keeps only in-frame clonotypes and omits some of them. The sample has 450,000 to 500,000 clones, more than 85% seen once. Notes on this clone: Other DNA sequences within the sample encode an identical CDR3.

CDR1 and CDR2 (germline): SGHRS, YFSETQ. The CDR3 is 14 amino acids. The junction had 5 bases not matched to a gene; V was cut back by 4 bases and J by 2 bases. This chain joins TRBV5-1 and TRBJ1-1; 7 positions agree with TRBD1. The TCR sequence derives from a woman in her sixties or seventies who had recovered from COVID-19. The material sequenced was PBMCs or T cells enriched from blood (not recorded which). For the CDR3, the DNA is TGCGCCAGCAGCACCCGACAGGGAAACACTGAAGCTTTCTTT. This codes for CASSTRQGNTEAFF. Drawing the rest from reference TRBV5-1 and TRBJ1-1, the complete variable domain is KAGVTQTPRYLIKTRGQQVTLSCSPISGHRSVSWYQQTPGQGLQFLFEYFSETQRNKGNFPGRFSGRQFSNSRSEMNVSTLELGDSALYLCASSTRQGNTEAFFGQGTRLTVV.